The next 17 T cell receptor beta chains were all read from a single sample in a study of monozygotic twins with inflammatory bowel disease. One entry per CDR3 protein, without DNA, is what TCRdb gives after re-calling the 5' RACE reads. This sample's clone table lists a few hundred thousand distinct CDR3 sequences. Sample: blood. The source of these receptors is a human donor with ulcerative colitis or Crohn's disease, or a healthy co-twin of an affected twin (not recorded which).

The chain employs TRBV3-1 and TRBJ2-1. The germline CDR1 and CDR2 sequences are LGHDT and YNNKEL (reference sequence). This CDR3 region has 12 residues. CDR3 region: CASSGSWNEQFF.

The chain links TRBV7-9 to TRBJ2-1; the D call of TRBD1 rests on TCRdb alone, since no DNA is present to check it. This CDR3 comprises 15 residues. The V gene's germline CDR1 is SEHNR and CDR2 FQNEAQ (reference sequence). The CDR3 protein is CASSLQGVGSNEQFF. The variable domain in full, completed from reference TRBV7-9 and TRBJ2-1, reads DTGVSQNPRHKITKRGQNVTFRCDPISEHNRLYWYRQTLGQGPEFLTYFQNEAQLEKSRLLSDRFSAERPKGSFSTLEIQRTEQGDSAMYLCASSLQGVGSNEQFFGPGTRLTVL.

This rearrangement joins TRBV6-2 or TRBV6-3 to TRBJ2-7; the D gene TCRdb calls, TRBD1, cannot be checked with no DNA. Germline V gene sequence: CDR1 MNHEY, CDR2 SVGEGT. The CDR3 consists of 15 residues. The CDR3 sequence is CASSYSGTGAHEQYF.

The V call is TRBV7-9, the J call TRBJ1-4; the TRBD1 assignment by TCRdb is unverifiable without DNA. The V gene's germline CDR1 is SEHNR and CDR2 FQNEAQ (reference sequence). There are 15 residues in the CDR3. This CDR3 reads CASSLMGQGDEKLFF.

J is TRBJ2-5 and V is TRBV5-5; there is no DNA to check the TCRdb D call of TRBD2. This CDR3 has 15 residues. Per the germline V gene, CDR1 is SGHKS and CDR2 is YYEKEE (reference sequence). CDR3 in amino acids: CASSLRWTSEETQYF.

J is TRBJ2-1 and V is TRBV4-3; the D gene TCRdb calls, TRBD2, cannot be checked with no DNA. CDR3 length: 13 amino acids. Germline V gene lookup returns CDR1 LGHNA and CDR2 YSLEER. The CDR3 sequence: CASSQGTRDEQFF.

The CDR3 reads CSARGRLAEQETQYF. The chain recombines TRBV20-1 with TRBJ2-5; TCRdb's D call of TRBD2 is untestable without DNA. The CDR3 runs to 15 residues. Germline-derived CDR1 and CDR2 are DFQATT and SNEGSKA (reference sequence).

The chain joins TRBV20-1 to TRBJ2-7; TCRdb's assignment of TRBD1 cannot be checked, as there is no DNA. CDR1 and CDR2 (germline): DFQATT, SNEGSKA (reference sequence). This CDR3 contains 13 residues. CDR3 in amino acids: CSAGLGGRYEQYF.

The chain is built from TRBV2 and TRBJ2-2. In germline, CDR1 is SNHLY, CDR2 FYNNEI. The CDR3 has 14 amino acids. This CDR3 reads CASSSNLPTGELFF.

V and J are TRBV12-3 or TRBV12-4 and TRBJ1-5; the TRBD1 assignment by TCRdb is unverifiable without DNA. This CDR3 is 13 amino acids long. The CDR3 here is CASSFTGAHPQHF.

The V call is TRBV6-1, the J call TRBJ2-5. The CDR3 runs to 12 residues. The V gene's germline CDR1 is MNHNS and CDR2 SASEGT. CDR3 in amino acids: CASSASNNPQYF.

J is TRBJ2-1 and V is TRBV12-3 or TRBV12-4; there is no DNA to check the TCRdb D call of TRBD2. The CDR3 length is 17 residues. CDR3 in amino acids: CASSPTRSGGKYNEQFF.

The chain uses TRBV5-1 and TRBJ2-7. CDR1 is SGHRS and CDR2 is YFSETQ in the germline V gene. The CDR3 is 13 amino acids. This CDR3 is CASSLIPDGEQYF.

The rearrangement uses TRBV2 and TRBJ1-5. The CDR3 extends over 13 amino acids. Germline V gives CDR1 SNHLY, CDR2 FYNNEI. CDR3: CASRLTRGQPQHF.

The chain recombines TRBV20-1 with TRBJ1-6; TCRdb lists TRBD1, though no DNA is available to test this call. This CDR3 comprises 14 residues. CDR1 and CDR2 from the germline V gene are DFQATT and SNEGSKA (reference sequence). Here the CDR3 reads CSARGDRNNSPLHF.

The V and J genes are TRBV27 and TRBJ1-1; there is no DNA to check the TCRdb D call of TRBD1. Germline V gene lookup returns CDR1 MNHEY and CDR2 SMNVEV (reference sequence). The CDR3 covers 19 residues. CDR3 in amino acids: CASSPPGAGSSPIVPEAFF.

The chain joins TRBV6-5 to TRBJ2-7; TCRdb reports TRBD1, a call that lacks DNA to check it against. Germline loops: CDR1 MNHEY, CDR2 SVGAGI. The CDR3 has 16 residues. CDR3 region: CASSYAPGQGLYEQYF.